In its sample, the clone carrying this T cell receptor (beta chain) was seen many times. Its target is not known. The data originate from a study of CD8 T cells in ankylosing spondylitis. Regarding the study as a whole: It appeared that ankylosing spondylitis blood was characterized by a TCR beta motif of several highly homologous variants.

TCRdb re-called the 5' RACE reads through MiXCR, storing one row per CDR3 protein. The data contain about 250,000 distinct CDR3 sequences, over 15% of them singletons. The CDR3 contains 13 residues. The germline V gene has CDR1 DFQATT and CDR2 SNEGSKA (reference sequence). J gave up 3 bases and V 4 bases, and 4 bases lay outside the gene matches. The sample comprised blood, either unsorted or a sorted T cell fraction (not recorded which). The TCR originated in a male donor with ankylosing spondylitis or in good health (not recorded which). The V gene is TRBV20-1, the J gene TRBJ2-5; 8 nucleotides agree with TRBD1. CDR3 sequence: CSANGQGEETQYF. As DNA, the CDR3 is TGCAGTGCTAACGGACAGGGAGAAGAGACCCAGTACTTC.